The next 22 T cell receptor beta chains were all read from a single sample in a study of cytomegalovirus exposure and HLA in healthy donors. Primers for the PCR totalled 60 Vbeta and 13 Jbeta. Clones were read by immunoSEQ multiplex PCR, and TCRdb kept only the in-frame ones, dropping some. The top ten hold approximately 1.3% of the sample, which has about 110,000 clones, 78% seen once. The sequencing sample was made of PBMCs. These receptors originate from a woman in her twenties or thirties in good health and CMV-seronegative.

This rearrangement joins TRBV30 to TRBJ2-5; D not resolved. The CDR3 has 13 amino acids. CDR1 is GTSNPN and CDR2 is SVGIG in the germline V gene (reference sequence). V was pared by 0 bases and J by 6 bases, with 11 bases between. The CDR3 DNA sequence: TGTGCCTGGAGTGTAGAACAAATGCAGACCCAGTACTTC. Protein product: CAWSVEQMQTQYF.

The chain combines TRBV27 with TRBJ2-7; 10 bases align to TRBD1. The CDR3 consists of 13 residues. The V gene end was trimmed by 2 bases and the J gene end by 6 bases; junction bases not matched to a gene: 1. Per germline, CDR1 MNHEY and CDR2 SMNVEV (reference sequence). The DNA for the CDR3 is TGTGCCAGCAGTTTAGGACAGGGGGTCGAGCAGTACTTC. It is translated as CASSLGQGVEQYF.

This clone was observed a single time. The DNA for the CDR3 is TGTGCCAGCAGAACTAGGAATGAAAAACTGTTTTTT. This gives the protein CASRTRNEKLFF. This rearrangement joins TRBV28 to TRBJ1-4, with D hard to call. From germline, CDR1 is MDHEN and CDR2 SYDVKM. The V end was cut by 6 bases, the J end by 5 bases, with 7 bases between. This CDR3 has 12 amino acids.

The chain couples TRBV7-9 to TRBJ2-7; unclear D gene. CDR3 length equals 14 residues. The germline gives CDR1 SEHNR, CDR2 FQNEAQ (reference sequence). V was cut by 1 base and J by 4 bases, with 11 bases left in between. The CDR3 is CASSLGGALYEQYF. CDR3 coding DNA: TGTGCCAGCAGCTTAGGAGGAGCTCTATACGAGCAGTACTTC.

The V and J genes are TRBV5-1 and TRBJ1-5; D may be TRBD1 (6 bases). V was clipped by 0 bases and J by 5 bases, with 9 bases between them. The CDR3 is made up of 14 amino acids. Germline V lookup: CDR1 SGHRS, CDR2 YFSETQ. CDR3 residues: CASSLEPGDQPQHF. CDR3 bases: TGCGCCAGCAGCTTGGAGCCAGGGGATCAGCCCCAGCATTTT.

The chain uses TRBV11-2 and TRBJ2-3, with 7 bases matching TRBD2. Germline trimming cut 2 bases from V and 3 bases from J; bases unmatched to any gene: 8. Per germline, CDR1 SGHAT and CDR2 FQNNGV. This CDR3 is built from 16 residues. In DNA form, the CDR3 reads TGTGCCAGCAGCTTATTCGGCGGGAGATTAACAGATACGCAGTATTTT. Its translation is CASSLFGGRLTDTQYF.

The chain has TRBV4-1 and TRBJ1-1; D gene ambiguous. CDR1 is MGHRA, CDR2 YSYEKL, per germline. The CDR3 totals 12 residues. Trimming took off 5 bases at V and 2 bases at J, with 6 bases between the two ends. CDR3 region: CASSGHNTEAFF. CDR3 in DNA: TGCGCCAGCAGCGGCCACAACACTGAAGCTTTCTTT.

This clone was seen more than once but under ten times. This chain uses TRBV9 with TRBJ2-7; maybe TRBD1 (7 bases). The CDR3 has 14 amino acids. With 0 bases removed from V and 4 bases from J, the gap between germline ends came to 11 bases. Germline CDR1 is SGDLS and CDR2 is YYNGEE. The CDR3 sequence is CASSVARGDYEQYF. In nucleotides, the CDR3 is TGTGCCAGCAGCGTAGCCAGGGGGGATTACGAGCAGTACTTC.

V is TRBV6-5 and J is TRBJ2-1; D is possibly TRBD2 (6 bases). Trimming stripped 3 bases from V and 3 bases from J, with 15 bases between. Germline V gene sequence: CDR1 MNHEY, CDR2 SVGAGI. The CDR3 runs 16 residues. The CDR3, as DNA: TGTGCCAGCAGTTATGGGCCGGGCGGGGACTACAATGAGCAGTTCTTC. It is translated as CASSYGPGGDYNEQFF.

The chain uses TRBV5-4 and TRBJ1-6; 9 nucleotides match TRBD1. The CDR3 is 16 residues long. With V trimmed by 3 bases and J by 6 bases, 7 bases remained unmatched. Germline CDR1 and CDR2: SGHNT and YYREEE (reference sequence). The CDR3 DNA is TGTGCCAGCAGCTCGGGGACAGGGAGTCGTAATTCACCCCTCCACTTT. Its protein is CASSSGTGSRNSPLHF.

This CDR3 is CASSFVVGIRGEETQYF. The CDR3 coding sequence is TGTGCCAGCAGCTTTGTCGTCGGAATCCGGGGGGAAGAGACCCAGTACTTC. The chain recombines TRBV7-8 with TRBJ2-5; 7 nucleotides match TRBD2. The CDR3 sequence is 17 residues long. Germline CDR1 reads SGHVS; CDR2 reads FQNEAQ. After removal of 3 bases from V and 3 bases from J, the junction contained 13 bases not matched to a gene.

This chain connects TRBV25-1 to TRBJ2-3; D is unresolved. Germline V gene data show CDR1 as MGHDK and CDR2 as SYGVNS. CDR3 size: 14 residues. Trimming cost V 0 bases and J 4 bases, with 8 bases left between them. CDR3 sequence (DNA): TGTGCCAGCAGTGAATACTTCCCGTCAGATACGCAGTATTTT. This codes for CASSEYFPSDTQYF. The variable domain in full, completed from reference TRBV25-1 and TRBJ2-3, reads EADIYQTPRYLVIGTGKKITLECSQTMGHDKMYWYQQDPGMELHLIHYSYGVNSTEKGDLSSESTVSRIRTEHFPLTLESARPSHTSQYLCASSEYFPSDTQYFGPGTRLTVL.

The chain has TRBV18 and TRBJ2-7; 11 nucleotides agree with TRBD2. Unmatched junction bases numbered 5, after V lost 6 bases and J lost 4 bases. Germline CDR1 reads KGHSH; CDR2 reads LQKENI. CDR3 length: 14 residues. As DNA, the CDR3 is TGTGCCAGCTCCTCGACTAGCGGGATTTACGAGCAGTACTTC. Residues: CASSSTSGIYEQYF.

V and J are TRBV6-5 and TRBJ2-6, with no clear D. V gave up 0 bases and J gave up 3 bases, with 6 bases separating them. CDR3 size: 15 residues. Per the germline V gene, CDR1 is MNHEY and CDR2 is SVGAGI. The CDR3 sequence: CASSYSHFGANVLTF. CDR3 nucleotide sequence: TGTGCCAGCAGTTACTCCCATTTTGGGGCCAACGTCCTGACTTTC.

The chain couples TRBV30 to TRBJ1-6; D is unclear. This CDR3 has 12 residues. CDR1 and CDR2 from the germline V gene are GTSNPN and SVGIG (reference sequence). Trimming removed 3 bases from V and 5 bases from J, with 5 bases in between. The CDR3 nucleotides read TGTGCCTGGAGAGCGGATAATTCACCCCTCCACTTT. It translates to CAWRADNSPLHF.

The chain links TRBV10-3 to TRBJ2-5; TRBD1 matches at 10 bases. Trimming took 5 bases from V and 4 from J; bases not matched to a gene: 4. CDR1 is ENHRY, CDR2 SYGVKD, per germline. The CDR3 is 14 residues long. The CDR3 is CAISRDRGPETQYF. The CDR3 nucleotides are TGTGCCATCAGTAGGGACAGGGGACCAGAGACCCAGTACTTC.

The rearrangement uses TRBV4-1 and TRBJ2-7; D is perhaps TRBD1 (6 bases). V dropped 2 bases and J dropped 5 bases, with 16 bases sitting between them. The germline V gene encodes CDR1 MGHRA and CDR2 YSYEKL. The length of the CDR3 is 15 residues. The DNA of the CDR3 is TGCGCCAGCAGCCAAAAAACAGGGTCTGGGGACGAGCAGTACTTC. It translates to CASSQKTGSGDEQYF.

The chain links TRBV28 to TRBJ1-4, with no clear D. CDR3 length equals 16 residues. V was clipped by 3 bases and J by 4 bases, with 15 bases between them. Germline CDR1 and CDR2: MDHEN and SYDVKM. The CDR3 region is CASSFGERDSNEKLFF. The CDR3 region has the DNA TGTGCCAGCAGTTTTGGCGAGAGGGATAGTAATGAAAAACTGTTTTTT.

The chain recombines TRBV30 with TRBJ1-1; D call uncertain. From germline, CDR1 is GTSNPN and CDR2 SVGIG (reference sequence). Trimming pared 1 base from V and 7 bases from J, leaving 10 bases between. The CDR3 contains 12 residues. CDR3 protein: CAWSAGSFEAFF. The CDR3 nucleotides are TGTGCCTGGAGTGCGGGGAGTTTTGAAGCTTTCTTT.

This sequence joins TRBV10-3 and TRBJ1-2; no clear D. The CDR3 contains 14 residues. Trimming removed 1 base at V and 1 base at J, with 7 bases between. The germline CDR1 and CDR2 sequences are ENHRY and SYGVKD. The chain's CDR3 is CAISEYGNNYGYTF. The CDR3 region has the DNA TGTGCCATCAGTGAGTACGGGAATAACTATGGCTACACCTTC.

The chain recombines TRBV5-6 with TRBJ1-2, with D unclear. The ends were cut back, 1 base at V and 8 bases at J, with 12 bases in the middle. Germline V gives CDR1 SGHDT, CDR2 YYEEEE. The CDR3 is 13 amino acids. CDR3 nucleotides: TGTGCCAGCAGCTTGAGGCAGCCTAGGGGCTACACCTTC. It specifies CASSLRQPRGYTF.

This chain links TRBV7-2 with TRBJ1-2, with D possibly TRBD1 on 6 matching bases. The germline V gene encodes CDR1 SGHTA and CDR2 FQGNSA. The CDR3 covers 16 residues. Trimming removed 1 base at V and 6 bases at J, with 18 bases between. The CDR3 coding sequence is TGTGCCAGCAGCTTAGATGACAGGACCCCCAGGGATGGCTACACCTTC. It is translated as CASSLDDRTPRDGYTF.